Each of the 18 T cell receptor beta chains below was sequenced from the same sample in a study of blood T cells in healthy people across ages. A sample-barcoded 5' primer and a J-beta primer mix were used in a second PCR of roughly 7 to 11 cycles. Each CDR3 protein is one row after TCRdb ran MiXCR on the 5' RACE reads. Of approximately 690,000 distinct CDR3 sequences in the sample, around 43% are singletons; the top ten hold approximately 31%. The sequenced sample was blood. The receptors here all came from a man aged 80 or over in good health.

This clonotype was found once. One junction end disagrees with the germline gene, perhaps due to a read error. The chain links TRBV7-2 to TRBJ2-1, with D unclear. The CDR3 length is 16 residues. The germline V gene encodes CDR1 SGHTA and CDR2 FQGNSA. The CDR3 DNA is TGTGCCAGCACCATACAGTCTTTGAGCTCCTACAATGGGCAGTTCTTC. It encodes CASTIQSLSSYNGQFF.

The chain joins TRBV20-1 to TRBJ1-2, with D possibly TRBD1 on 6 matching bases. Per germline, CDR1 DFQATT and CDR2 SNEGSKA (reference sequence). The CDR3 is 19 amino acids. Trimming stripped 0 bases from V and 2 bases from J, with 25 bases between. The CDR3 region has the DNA TGCAGTGCTAGAGATTTATTGGGCCTGCGGGGGGCTGACAACTATGGCTACACCTTC. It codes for CSARDLLGLRGADNYGYTF.

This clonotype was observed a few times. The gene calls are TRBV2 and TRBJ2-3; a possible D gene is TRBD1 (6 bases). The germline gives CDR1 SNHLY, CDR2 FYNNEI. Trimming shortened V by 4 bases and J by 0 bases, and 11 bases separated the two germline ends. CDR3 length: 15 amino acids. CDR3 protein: CASSGQGLSTDTQYF. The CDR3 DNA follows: TGTGCCAGCAGTGGTCAGGGGTTGAGCACAGATACGCAGTATTTT.

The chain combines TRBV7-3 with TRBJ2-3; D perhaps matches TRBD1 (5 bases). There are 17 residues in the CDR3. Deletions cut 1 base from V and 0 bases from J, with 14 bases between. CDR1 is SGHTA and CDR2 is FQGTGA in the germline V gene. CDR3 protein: CASSLKVDSPSTDTQYF. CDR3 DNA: TGTGCCAGCAGCTTAAAAGTAGACAGCCCTAGCACAGATACGCAGTATTTT. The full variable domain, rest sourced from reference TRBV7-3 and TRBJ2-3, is GAGVSQTPSNKVTEKGKYVELRCDPISGHTALYWYRQSLGQGPEFLIYFQGTGAADDSGLPNDRFFAVRPEGSVSTLKIQRTERGDSAVYLCASSLKVDSPSTDTQYFGPGTRLTVL.

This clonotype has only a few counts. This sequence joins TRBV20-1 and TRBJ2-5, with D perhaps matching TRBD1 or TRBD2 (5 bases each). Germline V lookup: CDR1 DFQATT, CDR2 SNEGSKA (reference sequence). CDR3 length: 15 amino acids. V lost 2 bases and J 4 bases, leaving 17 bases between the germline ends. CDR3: CSARTSPGTRETQYF. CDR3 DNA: TGCAGTGCTAGAACCTCCCCGGGGACCAGAGAGACCCAGTACTTC.

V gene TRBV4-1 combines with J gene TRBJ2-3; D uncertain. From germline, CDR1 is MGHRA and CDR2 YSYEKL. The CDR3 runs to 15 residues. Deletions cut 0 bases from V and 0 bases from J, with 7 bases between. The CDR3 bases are TGCGCCAGCAGCCAAGAGCTTGTTAGCACAGATACGCAGTATTTT. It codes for CASSQELVSTDTQYF.

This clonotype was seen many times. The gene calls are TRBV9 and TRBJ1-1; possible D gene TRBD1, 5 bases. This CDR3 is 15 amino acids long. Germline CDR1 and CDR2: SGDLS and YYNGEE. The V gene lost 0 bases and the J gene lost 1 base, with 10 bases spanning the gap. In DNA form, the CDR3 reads TGTGCCAGCAGCGTAGCTACGGGGGGGAACACTGAAGCTTTCTTT. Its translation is CASSVATGGNTEAFF.

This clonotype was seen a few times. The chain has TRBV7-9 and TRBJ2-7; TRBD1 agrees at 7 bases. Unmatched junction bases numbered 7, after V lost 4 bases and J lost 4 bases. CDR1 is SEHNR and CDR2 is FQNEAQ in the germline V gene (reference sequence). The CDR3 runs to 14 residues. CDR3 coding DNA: TGTGCCAGCAGCTCTGGACAGGTCGGGTACGAGCAGTACTTC. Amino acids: CASSSGQVGYEQYF.

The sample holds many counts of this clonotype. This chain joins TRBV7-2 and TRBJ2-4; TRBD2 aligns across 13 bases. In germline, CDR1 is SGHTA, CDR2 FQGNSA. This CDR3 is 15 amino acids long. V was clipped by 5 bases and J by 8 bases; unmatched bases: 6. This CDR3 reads CASSTQGTSGDIQYF. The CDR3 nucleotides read TGTGCCAGCAGCACACAAGGGACTAGCGGGGACATTCAGTACTTC.

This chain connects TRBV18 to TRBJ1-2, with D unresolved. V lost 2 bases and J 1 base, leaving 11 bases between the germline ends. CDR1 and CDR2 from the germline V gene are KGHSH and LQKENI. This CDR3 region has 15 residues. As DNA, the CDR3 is TGTGCCAGCTCACCATATTCGTCCGGTAACTATGGCTACACCTTC. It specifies CASSPYSSGNYGYTF.

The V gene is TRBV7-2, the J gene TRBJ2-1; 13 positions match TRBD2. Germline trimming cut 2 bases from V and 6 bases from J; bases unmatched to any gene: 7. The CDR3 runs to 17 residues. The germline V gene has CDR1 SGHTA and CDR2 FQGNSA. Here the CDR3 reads CASSLRTSGSLANEQFF. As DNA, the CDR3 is TGTGCCAGCAGCTTACGGACTAGCGGGAGTTTGGCCAATGAGCAGTTCTTC.

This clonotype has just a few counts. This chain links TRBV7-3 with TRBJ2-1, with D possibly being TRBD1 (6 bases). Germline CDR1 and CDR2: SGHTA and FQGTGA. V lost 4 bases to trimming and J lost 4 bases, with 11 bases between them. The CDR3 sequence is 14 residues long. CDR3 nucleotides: TGTGCCAGCAGCTCGCAGGGGTCGTACAATGAGCAGTTCTTC. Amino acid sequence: CASSSQGSYNEQFF. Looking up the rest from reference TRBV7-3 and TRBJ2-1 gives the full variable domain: GAGVSQTPSNKVTEKGKYVELRCDPISGHTALYWYRQSLGQGPEFLIYFQGTGAADDSGLPNDRFFAVRPEGSVSTLKIQRTERGDSAVYLCASSSQGSYNEQFFGPGTRLTVL.

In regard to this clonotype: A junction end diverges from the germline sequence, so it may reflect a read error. The DNA of the CDR3 is TGCAGCGCTAACGAGGATGGGGCTAGCGGGAGAACCCAGTACTTC. This sequence encodes CSANEDGASGRTQYF. V usage is TRBV20-1 and J usage is TRBJ2-7, with TRBD2 matching 10 bases. The CDR3 runs 15 residues. Germline V gives CDR1 DFQATT, CDR2 SNEGSKA (reference sequence).

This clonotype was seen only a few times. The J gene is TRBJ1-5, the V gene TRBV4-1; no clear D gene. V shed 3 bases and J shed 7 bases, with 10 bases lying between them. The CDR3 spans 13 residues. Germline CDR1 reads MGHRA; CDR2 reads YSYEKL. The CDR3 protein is CASSQVKGQPQHF. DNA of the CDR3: TGCGCCAGCAGCCAGGTCAAGGGCCAGCCCCAGCATTTT.

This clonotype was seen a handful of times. The CDR3 DNA follows: TGTGCCATCAGTGAGGCGGGGATAGGCTACACCTTC. Translating gives CAISEAGIGYTF. The chain employs TRBV10-3 and TRBJ1-2; D unresolved. Trimming left V 2 bases short and J 8 bases short, with 9 bases between. The CDR3 has 12 amino acids. Germline assignment: CDR1 ENHRY and CDR2 SYGVKD.

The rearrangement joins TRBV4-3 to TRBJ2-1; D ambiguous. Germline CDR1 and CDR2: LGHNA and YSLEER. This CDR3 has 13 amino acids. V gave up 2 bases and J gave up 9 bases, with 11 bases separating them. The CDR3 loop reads CASSQLDVGEQFF. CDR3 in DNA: TGCGCCAGCAGCCAACTGGACGTGGGTGAGCAGTTCTTC.

The CDR3 DNA sequence: TGTGCCAGCAGAAGACTACCCCAAGAGACCCAGTACTTC. Translating gives CASRRLPQETQYF. The genes are TRBV6-2 or TRBV6-3 and TRBJ2-5; D perhaps matches TRBD2 (5 bases). The CDR3 totals 13 residues. The V end lost 6 bases, the J end lost 1 base, and 9 bases lay between the germline ends. CDR1 is MNHEY and CDR2 is SVGEGT in the germline V gene.

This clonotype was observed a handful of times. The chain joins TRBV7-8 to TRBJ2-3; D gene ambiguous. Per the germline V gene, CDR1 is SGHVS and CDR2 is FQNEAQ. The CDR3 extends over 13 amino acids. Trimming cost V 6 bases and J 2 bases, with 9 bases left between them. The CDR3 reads CASSLLITDTQYF. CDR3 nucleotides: TGTGCCAGCAGTCTTCTCATCACAGATACGCAGTATTTT.